This T cell receptor beta chain was identified during a study of T cells in Graves' hyperthyroidism and ophthalmopathy. Notes on the study in general: The authors' 13 V-J model separated ophthalmopathy from stable hyperthyroidism.

In the ophthalmopathy cohort, Clinical Activity Score was at least 3, NOSPECS grade at least 4, and duration under 3 months. Pregnant or lactating patients were excluded, as were those with uncontrolled infection or other autoimmune disease. In germline, CDR1 is MNHNS, CDR2 SASEGT. CDR3 size: 14 residues. Researchers took RNA transcripts and amplified the TCR beta CDR3 regions from them. Using the HTBI primer set, a first-round RT-PCR was run on the TCR CDR3. TCRdb analysed the multiplex PCR reads with MiXCR anew, one entry per CDR3 protein. The sample shows around 270,000 distinct CDR3 sequences, roughly 19% of them seen only once. In regard to this clonotype: The antigen remains unidentified. One end of the junction varies from germline; a read error may be responsible.

The TCR was taken from a man in his forties or fifties with Graves' ophthalmopathy. The material sequenced was blood. The chain recombines TRBV6-1 with TRBJ2-7; 12 bases line up with TRBD2. Written as DNA, the CDR3 is TGTGCCAGCACCAAGGGACTAGCGGGCTACGAGCAGCACTTC. Its protein is CASTKGLAGYEQHF.